Included here is one T cell receptor (beta chain) sequence, with context. Authors' analysis steps: Amplification from reference gene primers served as the basis for estimated nucleated cell counts. TCRdb's table, derived via immunoSEQ multiplex PCR, lists solely in-frame clones and lacks some. From that table come the V and J calls and clone size; the DNA was used to work out D and trimming. The sample has fewer than 200,000 clones; roughly 86% are singletons. Trimming took off 7 bases at V and 0 bases at J, with 13 bases between the two ends. This CDR3 has 15 amino acids. Germline V gene data show CDR1 as SNHLY and CDR2 as FYNNEI. These data originate in a study of blood T cell repertoires in COVID-19. For the study at large: Acute and convalescent COVID-19 samples came from the United States, Italy and Spain.

The source is a woman older than 75 with COVID-19, enrolled during active disease. The chain joins TRBV2 to TRBJ1-5; D unclear. The sequencing input was peripheral blood. The chain's CDR3 is CASNAGDYSNQPQHF. DNA for the CDR3: TGTGCCAGCAACGCGGGCGATTATAGCAATCAGCCCCAGCATTTT.